This passage covers 27 T cell receptor beta chains from one sample sequenced in a study of T cells in Graves' hyperthyroidism and ophthalmopathy. Amplified regions were TCR beta CDR3 sequences from RNA transcripts. Primed by the HTBI set, a first-round RT-PCR was run on the TCR CDR3. TCRdb fed the multiplex PCR reads into MiXCR, producing one record per CDR3 protein. The sample includes 300,000 to 500,000 distinct CDR3 sequences, over 13% seen only once; the top ten take around 27%. The sequenced material came from blood. The receptors were gathered from a man aged 50-59 years with Graves' ophthalmopathy.

This clonotype was observed a few times. The J gene is TRBJ1-1, the V gene TRBV4-1; D is unclear. The germline CDR1 and CDR2 sequences are MGHRA and YSYEKL. The V and J ends lost 8 bases and 0 bases respectively, with 10 bases between them. This CDR3 is built from 13 residues. The CDR3 coding sequence is TGCGCCAGCGGGAACTCATTGAACACTGAAGCTTTCTTT. It yields the protein CASGNSLNTEAFF.

The genes are TRBV7-9 and TRBJ2-3; TRBD2 matches 12 bases. Germline V gene lookup returns CDR1 SEHNR and CDR2 FQNEAQ (reference sequence). The V gene end was trimmed by 4 bases and the J gene end by 12 bases; junction bases not matched to a gene: 2. The CDR3 runs 12 residues. Written as DNA, the CDR3 is TGTGCCAGCAGCTCGGGACTAGCGGGTCAGTATTTT. It codes for CASSSGLAGQYF.

This clonotype was seen ten or more times. V gene TRBV7-6 combines with J gene TRBJ2-7; D not certain. Trimming took off 3 bases at V and 0 bases at J, with 6 bases between the two ends. CDR1 is SGHVS, CDR2 FNYEAQ, per germline. The CDR3 loop spans 13 amino acids. The chain's CDR3 is CASSFPSSYEQYF. CDR3 nucleotide sequence: TGTGCCAGCAGCTTCCCTAGCTCCTACGAGCAGTACTTC.

The rearrangement links TRBV29-1 to TRBJ2-5, with 13 nucleotides matching TRBD2. Looked up from germline, CDR1 is SQVTM and CDR2 is ANQGSEA. This CDR3 spans 15 amino acids. V gave up 4 bases and J gave up 7 bases; unmatched junction bases: 9. CDR3 sequence (DNA): TGCAGCGTTGCGGGTGGACTAGCGGGAGAAGGGACCCAGTACTTC. Encoded protein: CSVAGGLAGEGTQYF. Looking up the rest from reference TRBV29-1 and TRBJ2-5 gives the full variable domain: SAVISQKPSRDICQRGTSLTIQCQVDSQVTMMFWYRQQPGQSLTLIATANQGSEATYESGFVIDKFPISRPNLTFSTLTVSNMSPEDSSIYLCSVAGGLAGEGTQYFGPGTRLLVL.

V usage is TRBV12-3 or TRBV12-4 and J usage is TRBJ2-5, with 8 bases lining up with TRBD2. The CDR3 length is 16 residues. V lost 3 bases, J lost 7 bases, and 13 bases stayed unmatched. In nucleotides, the CDR3 is TGTGCCAGCAGTTTGTATTCCCAAGCGGGGGTCGGGACCCAGTACTTC. This gives the protein CASSLYSQAGVGTQYF.

This clonotype was counted ten times or more. The rearrangement uses TRBV20-1 and TRBJ2-2; D perhaps matches TRBD1 (5 bases). The CDR3 is 14 amino acids. The germline CDR1 and CDR2 sequences are DFQATT and SNEGSKA (reference sequence). Deletions cut 5 bases from V and 5 bases from J, with 15 bases between. CDR3: CSAPGSARTGELFF. The DNA of the CDR3 is TGCAGTGCTCCAGGGTCCGCTAGGACCGGGGAGCTGTTTTTT.

In its sample, this clonotype was seen many times. V gene TRBV3-1 combines with J gene TRBJ2-3; tentatively, D is TRBD1 (6 bases). Looked up from germline, CDR1 is LGHDT and CDR2 is YNNKEL (reference sequence). The CDR3 extends over 16 amino acids. V was pared by 4 bases and J by 1 base, with 15 bases between. CDR3 loop: CASSLRDTRGTDTQYF. CDR3 DNA sequence: TGTGCCAGCAGCCTCCGGGACACCCGCGGCACAGATACGCAGTATTTT.

This clonotype has at least ten counts. The chain is built from TRBV5-1 and TRBJ2-7; D may correspond to TRBD1 or TRBD2 (5 bases each). Trimming removed 0 bases at V and 3 bases at J, with 7 bases between. Germline V gene sequence: CDR1 SGHRS, CDR2 YFSETQ. This CDR3 comprises 13 residues. Written as DNA, the CDR3 is TGCGCCAGCAGCTTGGGGGGGAACTACGAGCAGTACTTC. Protein product: CASSLGGNYEQYF. Combining the CDR3 with reference TRBV5-1 and TRBJ2-7 gives the whole variable domain KAGVTQTPRYLIKTRGQQVTLSCSPISGHRSVSWYQQTPGQGLQFLFEYFSETQRNKGNFPGRFSGRQFSNSRSEMNVSTLELGDSALYLCASSLGGNYEQYFGPGTRLTVT.

The chain carries TRBV20-1 and TRBJ1-5, with a tentative D call TRBD1 (5 bases). Germline CDR1 and CDR2: DFQATT and SNEGSKA (reference sequence). V was clipped by 0 bases and J by 7 bases, with 16 bases between them. This CDR3 spans 15 amino acids. The CDR3 protein is CSARDRLAGGQPQHF. In DNA form, the CDR3 reads TGCAGTGCTAGAGATCGCCTGGCGGGGGGACAGCCCCAGCATTTT.

CDR3 sequence reads: CASSPVGGYYGYTF. The CDR3 region has the DNA TGTGCCAGCAGTCCCGTCGGGGGGTACTATGGCTACACCTTC. This chain links TRBV7-9 with TRBJ1-2, with a weak D call TRBD1 (5 bases). The germline V gene encodes CDR1 SEHNR and CDR2 FQNEAQ (reference sequence). V lost 6 bases to trimming and J lost 3 bases, with 14 bases between them. The CDR3 spans 14 residues.

This clonotype was seen many times. This rearrangement joins TRBV30 to TRBJ2-1; no clear D gene. This CDR3 region has 13 residues. CDR1 and CDR2 (germline): GTSNPN, SVGIG (reference sequence). Deletions cut 2 bases from V and 6 bases from J, with 11 bases between. For the CDR3, the DNA is TGTGCCTGGAGTCAGCCAATCATCAATGAGCAGTTCTTC. It specifies CAWSQPIINEQFF. Supplemented by reference TRBV30 and TRBJ2-1, the full variable domain reads SQTIHQWPATLVQPVGSPLSLECTVEGTSNPNLYWYRQAAGRGLQLLFYSVGIGQISSEVPQNLSASRPQDRQFILSSKKLLLSDSGFYLCAWSQPIINEQFFGPGTRLTVL.

This clonotype was found many times. V is TRBV27 and J is TRBJ2-7; the match to TRBD1 covers 9 bases. Germline CDR1 is MNHEY and CDR2 is SMNVEV (reference sequence). V lost 5 bases to trimming and J lost 5 bases; unmatched junction nucleotides: 4. The length of the CDR3 is 13 residues. The CDR3 reads CASSRTGAHEQYF. DNA for the CDR3: TGTGCCAGCAGTAGGACAGGGGCCCACGAGCAGTACTTC.

The chain carries TRBV7-2 and TRBJ2-3; 11 bases agree with TRBD2. The V gene's germline CDR1 is SGHTA and CDR2 FQGNSA. V lost 5 bases, J lost 4 bases, and 14 bases stayed unmatched. The CDR3 loop spans 18 amino acids. Written as DNA, the CDR3 is TGTGCCAGCAGCGGTGGGACTAGCGGAGAAGGTTGGGCAGATACGCAGTATTTT. This codes for CASSGGTSGEGWADTQYF.

This clonotype was counted at least ten times. This rearrangement joins TRBV2 to TRBJ1-5; 8 bases agree with TRBD1. CDR1 SNHLY and CDR2 FYNNEI come from the germline V gene. The CDR3 consists of 14 residues. V trimming: 1 base; J trimming: 6 bases; junction bases outside the gene matches: 2. CDR3: CASSEGQGSQPQHF. In nucleotides, the CDR3 is TGTGCCAGCAGTGAAGGACAGGGGAGTCAGCCCCAGCATTTT.

About this clonotype: A clone one base away is much larger, so this may be a read error. The rearrangement joins TRBV11-2 to TRBJ2-1, with D possibly TRBD2 on 6 matching bases. In germline, CDR1 is SGHAT, CDR2 FQNNGV. CDR3 length: 16 residues. The V and J ends lost 5 bases and 9 bases respectively, with 23 bases between them. The CDR3 DNA reads TGTGCCAGCAGCCGTAATACTGGAGGGAAAAGGGGTGAGCAGTTCTTC. Translated: CASSRNTGGKRGEQFF.

This clonotype was counted at least ten times. The V and J genes are TRBV3-1 and TRBJ1-2, with 9 bases matching TRBD1. The CDR3 length is 15 residues. Germline assignment: CDR1 LGHDT and CDR2 YNNKEL (reference sequence). V lost 3 bases to trimming and J lost 2 bases; unmatched junction nucleotides: 4. DNA of the CDR3: TGTGCCAGCAGCCACCGGGGACAGGGAAACTATGGCTACACCTTC. This codes for CASSHRGQGNYGYTF.

The chain employs TRBV5-4 and TRBJ2-5; TRBD2 might be the D (6 bases). Trimming shortened V by 0 bases and J by 4 bases, and 13 bases separated the two germline ends. CDR3 size: 15 residues. Germline V lookup: CDR1 SGHNT, CDR2 YYREEE (reference sequence). CDR3 loop: CASSLGLLTRETQYF. The CDR3, as DNA: TGTGCCAGCAGCTTGGGCCTACTGACTAGAGAGACCCAGTACTTC.

This clonotype was observed many times. The V and J genes are TRBV30 and TRBJ2-2; D ambiguous. Trimming shortened V by 4 bases and J by 2 bases, and 8 bases separated the two germline ends. The CDR3 sequence is 13 residues long. Germline CDR1 GTSNPN, CDR2 SVGIG (reference sequence). The CDR3 DNA follows: TGTGCCTGGACCCAATCCAACACCGGGGAGCTGTTTTTT. This sequence encodes CAWTQSNTGELFF.

The CDR3 DNA reads as TGCAGCGTTGAAGATCTCCAGGACTACACCTTC. Its translation: CSVEDLQDYTF. V is TRBV29-1 and J is TRBJ1-2; D is undetermined. The CDR3 length is 11 residues. Germline loops: CDR1 SQVTM, CDR2 ANQGSEA. Trimming cost V 0 bases and J 10 bases, with 9 bases left between them. The variable domain in full, with the rest retrieved from reference TRBV29-1 and TRBJ1-2, is SAVISQKPSRDICQRGTSLTIQCQVDSQVTMMFWYRQQPGQSLTLIATANQGSEATYESGFVIDKFPISRPNLTFSTLTVSNMSPEDSSIYLCSVEDLQDYTFGSGTRLTVV.

In the case of this clonotype: A much larger clone lies a single base off, so this may be a read error. The chain employs TRBV10-3 and TRBJ1-2, with TRBD1 matching 9 bases. There are 13 residues in the CDR3. Germline V gene data show CDR1 as ENHRY and CDR2 as SYGVKD. Losses at the gene ends were 6 bases for V and 4 bases for J; bases not matched to a gene: 3. The CDR3 DNA follows: TGTGCCATCAGGGGACAGGGCAGCTATGGCTACACCTTC. It specifies CAIRGQGSYGYTF.

This clonotype was counted between two and nine times. The chain links TRBV4-1 to TRBJ1-5, with D possibly TRBD1 on 6 matching bases. The germline gives CDR1 MGHRA, CDR2 YSYEKL. The CDR3 covers 15 residues. Trimming removed 4 bases at V and 6 bases at J, with 16 bases between. As DNA, the CDR3 is TGCGCCAGCAGCCCAATTTGGGGGGCTACTCAGCCCCAGCATTTT. Translating it yields CASSPIWGATQPQHF.

This clonotype was counted ten times or more. The chain is built from TRBV28 and TRBJ2-7; 10 bases fit TRBD2. V lost 3 bases to trimming and J lost 5 bases; unmatched junction nucleotides: 1. Germline assignment: CDR1 MDHEN and CDR2 SYDVKM. The CDR3 covers 13 residues. DNA for the CDR3: TGTGCCAGCAGTTTCGGACTAGCGGACGAGCAGTACTTC. Its protein is CASSFGLADEQYF.

V usage is TRBV3-1 and J usage is TRBJ2-1; 11 nucleotides match TRBD2. The CDR3 is 16 residues long. V lost 4 bases and J lost 6; bases outside the gene matches: 8. Germline CDR1 reads LGHDT; CDR2 reads YNNKEL (reference sequence). The CDR3 DNA is TGTGCCAGCAGCCGTTTAGCGGGAGGGCCGTTCAATGAGCAGTTCTTC. This gives the protein CASSRLAGGPFNEQFF.

Many counts were recorded for this clonotype. J is TRBJ2-1 and V is TRBV7-6, with TRBD2 matching over 13 bases. V lost 5 bases and J lost 4; bases outside the gene matches: 2. The CDR3 extends over 15 amino acids. In germline, CDR1 is SGHVS, CDR2 FNYEAQ. For the CDR3, the DNA is TGTGCCAGCAGCCCGACTAGCGGGGGGTACAATGAGCAGTTCTTC. Translation gives CASSPTSGGYNEQFF.

The chain couples TRBV27 to TRBJ1-1; 11 nucleotides align to TRBD1. With V trimmed by 5 bases and J by 10 bases, 9 bases remained unmatched. This CDR3 comprises 14 residues. Germline loops: CDR1 MNHEY, CDR2 SMNVEV (reference sequence). This chain's CDR3 is CASSNRDRGKGAFF. The CDR3 nucleotides read TGTGCCAGCAGTAACCGGGACAGGGGGAAGGGAGCTTTCTTT.

This clonotype was picked up many times. The chain uses TRBV10-3 and TRBJ2-7, with TRBD1 as a possible D gene (5 bases). CDR1 is ENHRY, CDR2 SYGVKD, per germline. The CDR3 totals 14 residues. The V and J ends lost 4 bases and 4 bases respectively, with 14 bases between them. The CDR3 nucleotides read TGTGCCATCAGTGCCGCAGGGTCTGGATACGAGCAGTACTTC. Translation: CAISAAGSGYEQYF.

CDR3 protein: CASALTVGSEQFF. CDR3 DNA: TGTGCCAGCGCACTGACTGTCGGGTCTGAGCAGTTCTTC. The chain combines TRBV9 with TRBJ2-1; D not certain. The CDR3 spans 13 residues. Germline loops: CDR1 SGDLS, CDR2 YYNGEE. With 7 bases removed from V and 9 bases from J, the gap between germline ends came to 17 bases. Full variable domain (missing parts from reference TRBV9 and TRBJ2-1): DSGVTQTPKHLITATGQRVTLRCSPRSGDLSVYWYQQSLDQGLQFLIQYYNGEERAKGNILERFSAQQFPDLHSELNLSSLELGDSALYFCASALTVGSEQFFGPGTRLTVL.